This T cell receptor beta chain was obtained from a study of HIV-infected children after antiretroviral therapy interruption. About the research overall: Samples from the continuous-treatment group were taken at weeks 0, 48 and 150.

The TCR library was built from RNA with a 3' RACE protocol and unique molecular identifiers. TCRdb ran MiXCR on the 3' RACE reads and lists one entry per CDR3 protein. This table holds fewer than 45,000 distinct CDR3 sequences, approximately 7% found once. CDR3 length equals 15 residues. Deletions cut 1 base from V and 7 bases from J, with 11 bases between. Germline values: CDR1 SEHNR, CDR2 FQNEAQ (reference sequence). The sample holds many counts of this clonotype. The treatment: PENTA 11 planned treatment interruption arm or continuous ART arm. This clonotype originated in a pool of human donors with HIV. The V gene is TRBV7-9, the J gene TRBJ1-6; no clear D. The specimen was CD45RA+ CD4+ T cells from PBMCs, pooled from several time points, collected from a donor given antiretroviral therapy, either interrupted or continuous. The subset is: naive CD4+ CD45RA+ CD45RO- T cells. Written as DNA, the CDR3 is TGTGCCAGCAGCTTAGAGGGTTCACGGAATTCACCCCTCCACTTT. Amino acid sequence: CASSLEGSRNSPLHF.